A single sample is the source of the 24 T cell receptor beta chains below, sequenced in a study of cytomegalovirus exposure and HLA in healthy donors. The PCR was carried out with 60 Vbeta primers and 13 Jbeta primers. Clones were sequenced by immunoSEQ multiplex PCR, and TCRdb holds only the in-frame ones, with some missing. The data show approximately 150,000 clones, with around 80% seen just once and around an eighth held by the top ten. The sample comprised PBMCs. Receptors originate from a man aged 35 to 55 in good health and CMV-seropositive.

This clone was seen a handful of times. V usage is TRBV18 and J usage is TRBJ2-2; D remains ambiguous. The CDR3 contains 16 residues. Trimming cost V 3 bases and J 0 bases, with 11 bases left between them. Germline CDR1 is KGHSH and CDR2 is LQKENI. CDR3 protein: CASSPRGASNTGELFF. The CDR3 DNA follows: TGTGCCAGCTCACCGCGCGGCGCGTCGAACACCGGGGAGCTGTTTTTT.

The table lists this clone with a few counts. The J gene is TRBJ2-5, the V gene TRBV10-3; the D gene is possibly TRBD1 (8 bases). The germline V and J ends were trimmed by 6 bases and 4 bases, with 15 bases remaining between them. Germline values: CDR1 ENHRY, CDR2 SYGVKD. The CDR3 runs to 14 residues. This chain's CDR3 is CAIRSDREGETQYF. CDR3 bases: TGTGCCATCAGATCGGACAGGGAGGGAGAGACCCAGTACTTC.

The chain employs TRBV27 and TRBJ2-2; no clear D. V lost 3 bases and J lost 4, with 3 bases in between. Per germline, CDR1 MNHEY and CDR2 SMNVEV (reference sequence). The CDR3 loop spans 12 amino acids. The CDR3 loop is CASSFVTGELFF. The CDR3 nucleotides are TGTGCCAGCAGTTTCGTCACCGGGGAGCTGTTTTTT.

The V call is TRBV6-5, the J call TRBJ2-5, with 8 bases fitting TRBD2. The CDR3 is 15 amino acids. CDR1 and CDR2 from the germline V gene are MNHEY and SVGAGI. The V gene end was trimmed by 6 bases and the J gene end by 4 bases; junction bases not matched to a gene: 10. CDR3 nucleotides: TGTGCCAGCAGGATACCGGGGCTAGCGGGAGAGACCCAGTACTTC. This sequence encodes CASRIPGLAGETQYF.

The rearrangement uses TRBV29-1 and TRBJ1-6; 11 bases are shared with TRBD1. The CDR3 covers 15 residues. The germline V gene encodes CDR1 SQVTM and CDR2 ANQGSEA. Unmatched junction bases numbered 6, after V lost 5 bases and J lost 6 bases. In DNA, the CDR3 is TGCAGCGTTAGGACAGGGGGCATGCTTAATTCACCCCTCCACTTT. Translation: CSVRTGGMLNSPLHF.

The CDR3 DNA reads as TGTGCCAGCATAAGATCGCGTAGCCTGAACACTGAAGCTTTCTTT. Translation gives CASIRSRSLNTEAFF. J is TRBJ1-1 and V is TRBV27; D remains ambiguous. The CDR3 covers 15 residues. Between the trimmed V and J ends, which lost 7 bases and 0 bases, there was a span of 15 bases. Germline V gives CDR1 MNHEY, CDR2 SMNVEV (reference sequence).

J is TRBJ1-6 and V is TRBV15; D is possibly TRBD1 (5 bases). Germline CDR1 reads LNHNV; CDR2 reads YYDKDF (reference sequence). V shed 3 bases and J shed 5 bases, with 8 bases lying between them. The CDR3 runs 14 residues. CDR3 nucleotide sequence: TGTGCCACCAGCAGGGGGCTGAATAATTCACCCCTCCACTTT. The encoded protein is CATSRGLNNSPLHF.

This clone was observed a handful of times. The CDR3 is CATAGTSGFTGELFF. CDR3 in DNA: TGTGCCACCGCGGGGACTAGCGGATTCACCGGGGAGCTGTTTTTT. The chain combines TRBV2 with TRBJ2-2; TRBD2 agrees at 11 bases. CDR3 length: 15 amino acids. The V and J ends lost 10 bases and 4 bases, in that order; junction bases with no gene match: 8. Germline CDR1 SNHLY, CDR2 FYNNEI.

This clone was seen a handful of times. CDR3 sequence (DNA): TGTGCCAGCAGGACAACGGACAGGCAATACTTAAATACTGGGGCCAACGTCCTGACTTTC. It translates to CASRTTDRQYLNTGANVLTF. The chain employs TRBV28 and TRBJ2-6; 7 bases match TRBD1. Germline CDR1 is MDHEN and CDR2 is SYDVKM. The J segment lost 2 bases and the V segment lost 6 bases, leaving 19 bases of the junction unmatched. The CDR3 length is 20 residues. Based on the CDR3 plus reference TRBV28 and TRBJ2-6, the full variable domain is DVKVTQSSRYLVKRTGEKVFLECVQDMDHENMFWYRQDPGLGLRLIYFSYDVKMKEKGDIPEGYSVSREKKERFSLILESASTNQTSMYLCASRTTDRQYLNTGANVLTFGAGSRLTVL.

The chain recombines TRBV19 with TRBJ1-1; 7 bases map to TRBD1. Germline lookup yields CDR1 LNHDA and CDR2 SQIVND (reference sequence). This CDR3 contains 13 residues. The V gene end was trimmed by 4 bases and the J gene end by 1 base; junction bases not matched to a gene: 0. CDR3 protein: CASSNRGNTEAFF. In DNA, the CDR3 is TGTGCCAGTAGTAACAGGGGGAACACTGAAGCTTTCTTT.

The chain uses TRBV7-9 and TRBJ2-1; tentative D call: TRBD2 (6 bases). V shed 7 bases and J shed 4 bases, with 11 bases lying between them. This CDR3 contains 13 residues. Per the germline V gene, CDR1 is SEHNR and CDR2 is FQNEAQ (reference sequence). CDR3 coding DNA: TGTGCCAGCATCAAGGGAGGTTACAATGAGCAGTTCTTC. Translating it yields CASIKGGYNEQFF.

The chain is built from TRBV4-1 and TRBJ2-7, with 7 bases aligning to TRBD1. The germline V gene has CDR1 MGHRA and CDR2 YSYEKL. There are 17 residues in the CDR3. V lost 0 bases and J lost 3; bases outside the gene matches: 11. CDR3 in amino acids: CASSQEPPGQFFYEQYF. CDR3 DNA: TGCGCCAGCAGCCAAGAGCCCCCGGGACAGTTCTTCTACGAGCAGTACTTC.

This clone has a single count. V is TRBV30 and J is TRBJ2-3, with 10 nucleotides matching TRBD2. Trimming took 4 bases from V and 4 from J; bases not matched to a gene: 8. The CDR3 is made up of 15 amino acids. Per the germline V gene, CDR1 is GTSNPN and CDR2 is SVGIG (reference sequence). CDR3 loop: CAWTHGLAGADTQYF. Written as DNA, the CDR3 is TGTGCCTGGACCCATGGGCTAGCGGGGGCAGATACGCAGTATTTT.

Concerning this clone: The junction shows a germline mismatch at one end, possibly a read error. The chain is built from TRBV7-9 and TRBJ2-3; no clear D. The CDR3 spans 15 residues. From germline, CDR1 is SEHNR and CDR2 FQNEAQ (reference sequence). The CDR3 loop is CSSSLTGLGTDTQYF. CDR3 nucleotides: TGTTCCAGCAGCTTAACCGGCCTAGGAACAGATACGCAGTATTTT.

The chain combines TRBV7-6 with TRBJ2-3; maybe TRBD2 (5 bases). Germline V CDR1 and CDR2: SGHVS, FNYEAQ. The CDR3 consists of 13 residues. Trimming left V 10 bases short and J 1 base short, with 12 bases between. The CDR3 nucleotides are TGTGCCACCGGCAGGACTCGCACAGATACGCAGTATTTT. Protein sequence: CATGRTRTDTQYF.

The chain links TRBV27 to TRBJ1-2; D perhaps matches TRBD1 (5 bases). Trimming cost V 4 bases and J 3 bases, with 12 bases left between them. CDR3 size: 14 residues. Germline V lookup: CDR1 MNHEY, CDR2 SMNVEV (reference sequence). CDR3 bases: TGTGCCAGCAGTTCTTCTGGAGGGGACTATGGCTACACCTTC. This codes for CASSSSGGDYGYTF.

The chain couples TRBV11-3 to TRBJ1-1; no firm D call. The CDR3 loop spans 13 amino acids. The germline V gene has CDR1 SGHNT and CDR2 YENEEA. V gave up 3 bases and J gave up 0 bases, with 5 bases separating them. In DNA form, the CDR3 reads TGTGCCAGCAGCTTCGAGATGAACACTGAAGCTTTCTTT. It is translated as CASSFEMNTEAFF. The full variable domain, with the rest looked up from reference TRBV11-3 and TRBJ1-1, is EAGVVQSPRYKIIEKKQPVAFWCNPISGHNTLYWYLQNLGQGPELLIRYENEEAVDDSQLPKDRFSAERLKGVDSTLKIQPAELGDSAVYLCASSFEMNTEAFFGQGTRLTVV.

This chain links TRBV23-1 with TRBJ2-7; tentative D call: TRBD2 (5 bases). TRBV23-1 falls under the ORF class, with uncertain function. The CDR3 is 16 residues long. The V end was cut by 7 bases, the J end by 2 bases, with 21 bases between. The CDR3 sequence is CASIPGRGPTPYEQYF. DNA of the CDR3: TGCGCCAGCATCCCTGGGCGCGGGCCCACGCCCTACGAGCAGTACTTC.

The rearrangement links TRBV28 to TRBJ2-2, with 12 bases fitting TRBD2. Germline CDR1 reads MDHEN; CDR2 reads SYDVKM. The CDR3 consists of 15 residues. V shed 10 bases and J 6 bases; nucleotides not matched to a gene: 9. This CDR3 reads CATRASGRASGELFF. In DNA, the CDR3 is TGTGCCACCCGGGCTAGCGGGAGGGCCTCCGGGGAGCTGTTTTTT.

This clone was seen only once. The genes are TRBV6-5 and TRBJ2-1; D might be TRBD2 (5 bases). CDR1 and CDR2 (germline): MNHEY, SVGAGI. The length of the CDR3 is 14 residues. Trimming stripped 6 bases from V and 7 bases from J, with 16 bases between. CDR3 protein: CASSLLVRDNEQFF. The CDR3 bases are TGTGCCAGCAGCCTACTAGTTCGGGATAATGAGCAGTTCTTC.

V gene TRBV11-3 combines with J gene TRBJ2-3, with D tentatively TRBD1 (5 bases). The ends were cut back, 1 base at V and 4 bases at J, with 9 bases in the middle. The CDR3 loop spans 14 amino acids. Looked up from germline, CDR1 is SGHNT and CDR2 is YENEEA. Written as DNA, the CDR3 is TGTGCCAGCAGCTTAGGAACAGGATCAGATACGCAGTATTTT. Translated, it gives CASSLGTGSDTQYF.

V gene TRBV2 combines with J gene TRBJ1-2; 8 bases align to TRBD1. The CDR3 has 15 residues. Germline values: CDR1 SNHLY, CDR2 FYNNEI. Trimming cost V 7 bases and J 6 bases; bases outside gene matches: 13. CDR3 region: CASIRGLGGRNGYTF. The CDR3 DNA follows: TGTGCCAGCATCAGGGGGCTAGGGGGCAGGAATGGCTACACCTTC.

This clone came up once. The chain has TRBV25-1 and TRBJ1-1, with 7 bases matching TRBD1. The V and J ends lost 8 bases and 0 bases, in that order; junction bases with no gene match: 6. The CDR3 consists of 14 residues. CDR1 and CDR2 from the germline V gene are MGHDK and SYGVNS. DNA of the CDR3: TGTGCCAGCGGGTCCGGGACAGTGAACACTGAAGCTTTCTTT. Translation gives CASGSGTVNTEAFF.

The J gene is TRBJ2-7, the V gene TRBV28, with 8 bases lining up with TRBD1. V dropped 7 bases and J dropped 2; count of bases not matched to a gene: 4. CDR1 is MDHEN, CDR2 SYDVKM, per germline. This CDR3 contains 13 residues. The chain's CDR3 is CASKTGAAYEQYF. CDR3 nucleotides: TGTGCCAGCAAGACAGGGGCTGCCTACGAGCAGTACTTC. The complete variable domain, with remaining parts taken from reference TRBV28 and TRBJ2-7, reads DVKVTQSSRYLVKRTGEKVFLECVQDMDHENMFWYRQDPGLGLRLIYFSYDVKMKEKGDIPEGYSVSREKKERFSLILESASTNQTSMYLCASKTGAAYEQYFGPGTRLTVT.